This TCR beta chain was retrieved from a study of vaccination and CD4 T cells after COVID-19. Study summary: PCR on nasal swabs identified SARS-CoV-2 in convalescent patients, of whom roughly 9 were mild and one severe.

Turning to this clonotype: Its antigen is not identified.

Deletions cut 3 bases from V and 4 bases from J, with 9 bases between. This CDR3 contains 13 residues. Per the germline V gene, CDR1 is SEHNR and CDR2 is FQNEAQ (reference sequence). CD4+ T cells that had been cultured provided DNA sequenced with the Oncomine TCR Beta short-read assay. MiXCR was run by TCRdb on the PCR reads, yielding one entry per CDR3 protein. Of about 12,000 distinct CDR3 sequences listed, roughly 44% are singletons. The sample's treatment: roughly 11-day PBMC culture with coronavirus spike peptide pools or control peptides (ViraFEST assay). Sequencing used CD4+ T cells from blood, cultured in vitro. This chain uses TRBV7-9 with TRBJ1-2; unclear D gene. The sequence came from a human donor who had recovered from COVID-19. The CDR3 sequence: CASSFEGGYGYTF. CDR3 bases: TGTGCCAGCAGCTTTGAGGGTGGCTATGGCTACACCTTC.